This T cell receptor (beta chain) was identified in a study of cytomegalovirus exposure and HLA in healthy donors. Overall study findings and caveats: Later findings reportedly placed an Asian-associated ancestry cluster below the roughly 700-donor mean for N-insertions. For most TCR beta V segments, an earlier analysis put the productive rate at about 90% or about 30% of the time.

The PCR made use of 60 Vbeta and 13 Jbeta primers. Profiling relied on immunoSEQ multiplex PCR, and the TCRdb table lists in-frame clones only, not all of them. The sample records around 55,000 clones, about three quarters being singletons. About this clone itself: Its antigen remains unidentified.

The CDR3 consists of 12 residues. After removal of 3 bases from V and 7 bases from J, the junction contained 1 base not matched to a gene. Germline CDR1 reads SEHNR; CDR2 reads FQNEAQ (reference sequence). The receptor was derived from a female donor in good health and CMV-seronegative. This chain links TRBV7-9 with TRBJ1-2; 8 bases are a match to TRBD1. Sequencing was done on a sample of PBMCs. The chain's CDR3 is CASSFDRGGYTF. The CDR3 DNA sequence: TGTGCCAGCAGCTTCGACAGGGGTGGCTACACCTTC.